A selection of T cell receptor beta chains follows, all from one sample in a study of blood T cell repertoires in COVID-19. TCRdb keeps only in-frame clones here, not all; method: immunoSEQ multiplex PCR. Seen here are 85,000 to 100,000 clones, roughly 78% observed once, and the top ten hold 15% to 20%. What was sequenced was peripheral blood. The receptors were gathered from a woman older than 75 with active or convalescent COVID-19. The CDR3 runs from the conserved cysteine through the conserved F or W. D genes are given only for firm matches. Expanded clones are given a class, and other clones once, few, many or no size at all.

D gene	V gene	clone size	J gene	CDR3 protein	CDR3 DNA
TRBD2	TRBV7-8	.	TRBJ2-1	CASSLGGGRGEQFF	TGTGCCAGCAGCTTAGGGGGCGGGAGGGGCGAGCAGTTCTTC
.	TRBV5-1	once	TRBJ1-3	CASKLGNTIYF	TGCGCCAGCAAACTTGGAAACACCATATATTTT
TRBD1	TRBV7-2	.	TRBJ1-4	CASSLEQGAGKLFF	TGTGCCAGCAGCTTAGAGCAGGGGGCGGGAAAACTGTTTTTT
.	TRBV19	.	TRBJ2-5	CASGDWEVRETQYF	TGTGCCAGTGGAGACTGGGAGGTGCGGGAGACCCAGTACTTC
TRBD1	TRBV13	.	TRBJ1-1	CASSSALQGANTEAFF	TGTGCCAGCAGCTCCGCCCTACAGGGGGCGAACACTGAAGCTTTCTTT
.	TRBV19	.	TRBJ1-6	CASSLAGRVQRGSPLHF	TGTGCCAGTAGTCTCGCCGGACGGGTACAACGGGGTTCACCCCTCCACTTT
.	TRBV7-9	.	TRBJ1-1	CASSWDTVNTEAFF	TGTGCCAGCAGCTGGGACACCGTGAACACTGAAGCTTTCTTT
TRBD1	TRBV9	.	TRBJ2-6	CASSPDPGQGVSGANVLTF	TGTGCCAGCAGCCCCGATCCGGGACAGGGGGTGAGTGGGGCCAACGTCCTGACTTTC
TRBD2	TRBV2	once	TRBJ2-3	CASSGWSGISDTQYF	TGTGCCAGCAGTGGGTGGAGCGGGATATCAGATACGCAGTATTTT
TRBD1	TRBV5-6	.	TRBJ2-7	CASSSAGTGRNYEQYF	TGTGCCAGCAGCTCCGCCGGGACAGGGAGGAACTACGAGCAGTACTTC
TRBD2	TRBV7-3	.	TRBJ2-3	CASSRSGRAEDTQYF	TGTGCCAGCAGTCGTAGCGGGAGGGCCGAAGATACGCAGTATTTT
.	TRBV11-2	.	TRBJ1-6	CASSLGAGSSPLHF	TGTGCCAGCAGCTTAGGGGCAGGAAGTTCACCCCTCCACTTT
TRBD2	TRBV6-5	.	TRBJ2-7	CAGTSGRATNEQYF	TGTGCCGGAACTAGCGGGAGGGCGACAAACGAGCAGTACTTC
TRBD1	TRBV5-4	.	TRBJ1-2	CASSFQDRGNYGYTF	TGTGCCAGCAGCTTCCAGGACAGGGGCAACTATGGCTACACCTTC
TRBD1	TRBV2	.	TRBJ2-7	CASSEGGDRGGEQYF	TGTGCCAGCAGTGAAGGAGGGGACAGGGGCGGGGAGCAGTACTTC
TRBD2	TRBV13	.	TRBJ2-1	CASTSAGGTEIHNEQFF	TGTGCCAGCACCTCTGCGGGAGGAACAGAGATTCACAATGAGCAGTTCTTC
TRBD1	TRBV5-1	.	TRBJ2-5	CASSLMQGATQETQYF	TGCGCCAGCAGCTTGATGCAGGGGGCCACACAAGAGACCCAGTACTTC
.	TRBV27	.	TRBJ1-1	CASSLAGGDTEAFF	TGTGCCAGCAGTTTGGCGGGCGGCGACACTGAAGCTTTCTTT
TRBD1	TRBV7-3	.	TRBJ1-2	CASSLTGGYGYTF	TGTGCCAGCAGCTTGACAGGGGGCTATGGCTACACCTTC
.	TRBV27	few	TRBJ2-4	CASTPPAQNIQYF	TGTGCCAGCACCCCACCGGCACAGAACATTCAGTACTTC
TRBD2	TRBV7-8	.	TRBJ2-3	CATLGVFSGADTQYF	TGTGCCACCCTCGGGGTTTTCAGCGGGGCAGATACGCAGTATTTT
TRBD1	TRBV5-1	.	TRBJ2-1	CASSWTGGYNEQFF	TGTGCCAGCAGTTGGACAGGGGGCTACAATGAGCAGTTCTTC
TRBD2	TRBV5-4	.	TRBJ2-3	CASSLSVVGLKESDTQYF	TGTGCCAGCAGCTTGTCTGTGGTGGGACTAAAGGAGTCAGATACGCAGTATTTT
.	TRBV28	.	TRBJ2-2	CASSLIAPRGTGELFF	TGTGCCAGCAGTTTAATTGCCCCCCGAGGCACCGGGGAGCTGTTTTTT
.	TRBV19	once	TRBJ2-3	CASSPLGGTDTQYF	TGTGCCAGTAGTCCTCTCGGAGGCACAGATACGCAGTATTTT
.	TRBV6-6	.	TRBJ1-2	CASSTGQRTNYGYTF	TGTGCCAGCAGCACCGGACAGAGAACTAACTATGGCTACACCTTC
.	TRBV10-3	.	TRBJ1-5	CAISGSGGQPQHF	TGTGCCATCAGTGGGTCGGGGGGTCAGCCCCAGCATTTT
.	TRBV5-1	.	TRBJ1-5	CASSLGSPTNQPQHF	TGTGCCAGCAGCTTGGGCAGCCCGACTAACCAGCCCCAGCATTTT
TRBD2	TRBV7-2	.	TRBJ2-3	CASSLISGRATDTQYF	TGTGCCAGCAGCCTAATTAGCGGGAGGGCCACAGATACGCAGTATTTT
.	TRBV12-3/TRBV12-4	few	TRBJ2-5	CASSLSLQLAQYF	TGTGCCAGCAGCCTATCTCTCCAATTAGCCCAGTACTTC
TRBD1	TRBV18	.	TRBJ2-7	CASSLRQGSAREQYF	TGTGCCAGCTCACTGAGACAGGGATCGGCCCGCGAGCAGTACTTC
TRBD1	TRBV24-1	.	TRBJ1-1	CATSDPGTGMTEAFF	TGTGCCACCAGTGACCCCGGGACAGGGATGACTGAAGCTTTCTTT
TRBD1	TRBV6-5	few	TRBJ2-5	CASSGTGSATQYF	TGTGCCAGCTCCGGGACAGGGTCTGCGACCCAGTACTTC
.	TRBV19	.	TRBJ2-3	CASRKQETNTDTQYF	TGTGCCAGTAGAAAGCAGGAGACTAACACAGATACGCAGTATTTT
.	TRBV5-1	.	TRBJ2-4	CASSQGGSNIQYF	TGCGCCAGCAGCCAAGGGGGATCAAACATTCAGTACTTC
TRBD1	TRBV29-1	.	TRBJ2-7	CSVGSGQGHNEQYF	TGCAGCGTTGGATCGGGACAGGGGCACAACGAGCAGTACTTC
TRBD1	TRBV27	.	TRBJ2-1	CASSLRPSRDRANEQFF	TGTGCCAGCAGTTTACGACCCTCCCGGGACAGGGCCAATGAGCAGTTCTTC
TRBD1	TRBV5-1	.	TRBJ2-1	CASSPQTRGRFSNEQFF	TGTGCCAGCAGCCCACAAACGAGGGGGCGATTCAGCAATGAGCAGTTCTTC